This paragraph reports one T cell receptor beta chain. In the original workflow: Using reference gene primer amplification, nucleated cell counts were estimated. Here immunoSEQ multiplex PCR was the method, and the copy in TCRdb shows in-frame clones only, minus some. V and J calls and clone size follow that table, whereas D and trimming were derived from the DNA. Seen here are about 86,000 clones, 65% to 85% observed once, and the top ten hold roughly 32%. The sample belongs to a study of blood T cell repertoires in COVID-19. Study in general: T cells, B-cell-depleted T cells, or PBMCs provided the cDNA or gDNA that served as material.

Trimming removed 2 bases from V and 8 bases from J, with 15 bases in between. The CDR3 is 15 residues long. Germline V gene lookup returns CDR1 SGHTA and CDR2 FQGNSA. Sequences were obtained from peripheral blood. The rearrangement joins TRBV7-2 to TRBJ1-4, with D perhaps TRBD1 (5 bases). The receptor's source is a woman older than 75 with active or convalescent COVID-19. The CDR3, as DNA: TGTGCCAGCAGCTTAATCTTCGCAGGGATGGAAAAACTGTTTTTT. It yields the protein CASSLIFAGMEKLFF. The full variable domain, with the rest looked up from reference TRBV7-2 and TRBJ1-4, is GAGVSQSPSNKVTEKGKDVELRCDPISGHTALYWYRQSLGQGLEFLIYFQGNSAPDKSGLPSDRFSAERTGGSVSTLTIQRTQQEDSAVYLCASSLIFAGMEKLFFGSGTQLSVL.